This T cell receptor (beta chain) was found in a study of T cells after yellow fever vaccination. Study outcomes and limitations: The study re-detected most primary-vaccination clones after the booster (roughly 95% CD4, around 89% CD8).

This clonotype was found a few times. Its target is not known. The CDR3 contains 14 residues. Trimming removed 0 bases from V and 7 bases from J, with 12 bases in between. Germline CDR1 LNHNV, CDR2 YYDKDF (reference sequence). Template switching by 5'RACE produced TCR cDNA, adding a universal primer site and UMIs. Via MiXCR, TCRdb re-called the 5' RACE reads, giving one row per CDR3 protein. The sample carries about 400,000 distinct CDR3 sequences, 11% recorded once. The J gene is TRBJ1-2, the V gene TRBV15; maybe TRBD1 (5 bases). The source material was PBMCs, sampled on the day of the first yellow fever vaccination. This TCR derives from a man younger than 35 who received the YFV17D yellow fever vaccine. The chain's CDR3 is CATSRDRGVGGYTF. Written as DNA, the CDR3 is TGTGCCACCAGCAGAGATCGAGGGGTTGGTGGCTACACCTTC.